This TCR beta chain is drawn from a study of somatic mutations in cytotoxic T cells in rheumatoid arthritis. Turning to the study itself: Right after diagnosis, and before any treatment had started, patient peripheral blood (under 34 ml EDTA) was drawn. Study conclusions and caveats: The targets (antigens) of the expanded CD8+ clones were not known. CD8+ T-cell clonality did not differ significantly between rheumatoid arthritis patients and age-matched healthy controls.

CD4+ and CD8+ cells were isolated by positive magnetic bead selection, with purity checked by flow cytometry. Sequencing used immunoSEQ multiplex PCR; TCRdb keeps in-frame clones, though not all of them. The repertoire holds approximately 15,000 clones, with 65% to 80% as singletons. Germline CDR1 reads SGDLS; CDR2 reads YYNGEE. The V end was cut by 6 bases, the J end by 2 bases, with 9 bases between. The CDR3 is 13 residues long. With respect to this clone: What it binds is not known.

Sequenced material: CD8+ T cells sorted from blood. The receptor was isolated from an adult with rheumatoid arthritis. The J gene is TRBJ1-3, the V gene TRBV9, with D unresolved. CDR3 sequence reads: CASKPGAGNTIYF. The CDR3 DNA reads as TGTGCCAGCAAGCCTGGCGCTGGAAACACCATATATTTT. The full variable domain, rest sourced from reference TRBV9 and TRBJ1-3, is DSGVTQTPKHLITATGQRVTLRCSPRSGDLSVYWYQQSLDQGLQFLIQYYNGEERAKGNILERFSAQQFPDLHSELNLSSLELGDSALYFCASKPGAGNTIYFGEGSWLTVV.